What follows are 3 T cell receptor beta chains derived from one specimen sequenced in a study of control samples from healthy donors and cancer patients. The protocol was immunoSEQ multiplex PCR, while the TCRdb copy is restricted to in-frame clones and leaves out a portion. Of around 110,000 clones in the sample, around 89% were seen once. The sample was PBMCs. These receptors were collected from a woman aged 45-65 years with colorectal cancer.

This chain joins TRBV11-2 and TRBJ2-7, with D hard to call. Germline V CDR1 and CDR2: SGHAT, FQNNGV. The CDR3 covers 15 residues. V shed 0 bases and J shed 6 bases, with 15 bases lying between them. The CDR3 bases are TGTGCCAGCAGCTTAGATCTGGGCCCCATTGGCGAGCAGTACTTC. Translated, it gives CASSLDLGPIGEQYF.

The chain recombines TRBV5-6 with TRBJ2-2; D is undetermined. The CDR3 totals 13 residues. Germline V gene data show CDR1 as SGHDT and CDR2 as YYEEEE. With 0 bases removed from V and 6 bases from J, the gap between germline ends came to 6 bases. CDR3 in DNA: TGTGCCAGCAGCTTGGTTACAGCCGGGGAGCTGTTTTTT. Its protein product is CASSLVTAGELFF.

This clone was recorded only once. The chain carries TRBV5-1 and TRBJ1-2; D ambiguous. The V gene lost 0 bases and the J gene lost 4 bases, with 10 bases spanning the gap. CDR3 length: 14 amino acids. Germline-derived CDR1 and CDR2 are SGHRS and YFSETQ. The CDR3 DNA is TGCGCCAGCAGCTTGGTCGGGCAGTCCTATGGCTACACCTTC. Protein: CASSLVGQSYGYTF.